This is a list of T cell receptor beta chains from one sample in a study of regulatory T cells in long-lasting Graves disease. In TCRdb, the multiplex PCR reads were re-called with MiXCR into one record per CDR3 protein. This sample has under 300,000 distinct CDR3 sequences, with 15% to 20% found just once. The same sample was also used in a study of T cells in Graves' hyperthyroidism and ophthalmopathy.

The material sequenced was peripheral blood mononuclear cells (PBMCs), taken at new diagnosis, from a patient treated with antithyroid drugs. Receptor source: a woman aged 25 to 39 with Graves disease. Each CDR3 is given without its conserved first and last residue. Fields, in order: V gene, J gene, CDR3 protein.

V: TRBV19
J: TRBJ2-7
CDR3: ATKEDGYEQY

V: TRBV20-1
J: TRBJ1-5
CDR3: SAREVQGGGLRNQPQH

V: TRBV7-9
J: TRBJ2-1
CDR3: ASSPTLHNEQF

V: TRBV20-1
J: TRBJ2-7
CDR3: SANSRDSQMEQY

V: TRBV20-1
J: TRBJ1-5
CDR3: SAIDRGLFQPQH

V: TRBV20-1
J: TRBJ1-3
CDR3: SAPEGGPGNTIY

V: TRBV5-1
J: TRBJ1-2
CDR3: ASSSDRAIVGYT

V: TRBV7-9
J: TRBJ2-1
CDR3: ASSLGVNEQF

V: TRBV11-2
J: TRBJ1-5
CDR3: ASTKDGSNQPQH

V: TRBV29-1
J: TRBJ1-2
CDR3: SVESRSTNYGYT

V: TRBV20-1
J: TRBJ1-2
CDR3: SARAYGAENRGGYT

V: TRBV6-1
J: TRBJ2-7
CDR3: ASSRTGTSYEQY

V: TRBV12-3/TRBV12-4
J: TRBJ1-6
CDR3: ASSPRTGGASPLH

V: TRBV7-8
J: TRBJ2-2
CDR3: ASSLAAGANTGELF

V: TRBV10-2
J: TRBJ1-1
CDR3: ASSESNLNTEAF

V: TRBV6-2/TRBV6-3
J: TRBJ1-2
CDR3: ASKGGPERRRYYGYT

V: TRBV19
J: TRBJ2-2
CDR3: ASLSTGLGTGELF

V: TRBV12-3/TRBV12-4
J: TRBJ2-1
CDR3: ASSLGRGSNEQF

V: TRBV20-1
J: TRBJ1-5
CDR3: SARDLEKRDRGFWGNQPQH

V: TRBV19
J: TRBJ1-2
CDR3: ASSIVEGGIYGYT

V: TRBV11-2
J: TRBJ2-5
CDR3: ASTQQAQETQY

V: TRBV25-1
J: TRBJ1-2
CDR3: ASSEWGAVGYT

V: TRBV11-2
J: TRBJ2-7
CDR3: ASSQAFRVYEQY

V: TRBV12-3/TRBV12-4
J: TRBJ2-7
CDR3: ASSSRTAYEQY

V: TRBV5-1
J: TRBJ1-3
CDR3: ASSLEGQGGNTIY

V: TRBV7-6
J: TRBJ1-1
CDR3: ASSGDFGKAF

V: TRBV27
J: TRBJ2-7
CDR3: ASSLAPILGEQY

V: TRBV12-3/TRBV12-4
J: TRBJ1-1
CDR3: ASSSYGGRRVTEAF

V: TRBV7-3
J: TRBJ1-1
CDR3: ASSPDTDRTPEAF

V: TRBV7-2
J: TRBJ1-6
CDR3: ASSSRKGSAGRTLH

V: TRBV18
J: TRBJ1-1
CDR3: ASSPEERRPNTEAF

V: TRBV6-2/TRBV6-3
J: TRBJ2-3
CDR3: ASSLPTIAGGTQY

V: TRBV27
J: TRBJ2-3
CDR3: ASSFLAGRTDTQY

V: TRBV5-1
J: TRBJ2-3
CDR3: ASGLAGVDTQY

V: TRBV20-1
J: TRBJ2-1
CDR3: SAGGGGMAYNEQF

V: TRBV15
J: TRBJ1-1
CDR3: ATSRDRPGLDTEAF

V: TRBV19
J: TRBJ2-1
CDR3: ASSVPGQSYNEQF

V: TRBV7-7
J: TRBJ2-7
CDR3: ASSSDRGREQY

V: TRBV20-1
J: TRBJ2-1
CDR3: SARDGWLAGSYNGQF

V: TRBV7-2
J: TRBJ2-1
CDR3: ASSPGTASYNEQF

V: TRBV2
J: TRBJ2-3
CDR3: ASGGGGADTQY

V: TRBV5-6
J: TRBJ1-2
CDR3: ASSITQGGFPYGYT